This TCR beta chain comes out of a study of beta chain features in type 1 diabetes (dated by TCRdb to 2016 to 2018). Describing the broader study: Mean age, gender distribution, total cell number and subset yield were not different between patients and healthy donors. Across all samples, around 100 million sorted cells were examined, and cell number per subset correlated strongly with RNA yield. In the study, recently diagnosed type 1 diabetes patients and matched healthy donors were compared on the TCRB repertoires of their sorted circulating CD4+ T cell subsets. Regulatory and stem cell-like memory subsets were obtained from only 8 patients and roughly 8 healthy donors, while naive and central memory subsets were obtained from all 30 or so donors.

Looking up the germline V gene (reference sequence) yields CDR1 MNHNY and CDR2 SVGAGI. Inclusive of the bounding cysteine and phenylalanine, the CDR3 is 14 residues long. Kept here is only the CDR3 DNA, which spans 42 bases and is read in frame from base 1. For this chain, trimming is 0 bases at the V end and 7 bases at the J end, and the number of junction bases without a gene match is 3. All of the isolated RNA was reverse transcribed with the High Capacity cDNA Reverse Transcription Kit, so expressed TCRB transcripts were sequenced. Deep immunoSEQ sequencing was performed on naive, central memory and regulatory T cell samples, with an average of roughly 4 million total reads per sample. Sorted cells were lysed in RLT buffer, and RNA was extracted using DNase-treated RNeasy Micro or Mini kits according to cell number. Each cell subset was processed on its own to prevent cross-contamination, while patient and healthy donor samples were processed together. Using the immunoSEQ multiplex PCR, TCRB sequences were amplified from cDNA into 87-bp fragments spanning the CDR3 region. The amplicons were sequenced using the Illumina HiSeq platform. As for how the authors treated the data: Synthetic template baselines were used to correct PCR bias computationally, reads within Hamming distance 2 were collapsed together, and singletons that could not be merged were discarded. Reads were aligned against IMGT so that V, D and J genes, CDR3 length and insertions or deletions at six rearrangement sites could be assigned. Within each subset, clonotype counts were normalized to sorted cell number, after which true diversity and Gini coefficients were computed with the tcR R package. The overlap coefficient, calculated on TCRB nucleotide sequences, was used to measure repertoire sharing. Out-of-frame TCRB sequences from naive cells were analyzed as a proxy for the pre-selection repertoire. Here the immuneACCESS table is served through TCRdb, limited to in-frame sequences with V and J called. Missing clones are a known gap in these copies; in checked studies unresolved V genes cover under half, and the rest lacks a known reason. V and J calls and clone size are as listed in that table; D and trimming were resolved from the DNA. For this sample there are 350,000 to 450,000 clones; 10% to 15% appear just once. About 0.01% of the sample goes to the ten largest clones.

Study-level results and caveats: Naive, central memory and regulatory TCRB repertoires appeared to be more alike among patients than among healthy donors. Sequencing cDNA rather than genomic DNA could over-represent highly expressing activated cells, although activation and CD3 levels did not differ between groups. HLA sub-analyses involved small numbers of individuals, so any influence of HLA type on TCRB rearrangement remained unresolved. PCR might favor shorter templates, but patient and control samples were amplified and corrected together, so any skew would affect both groups equally. A moderate but significant shortening of TCRB CDR3 length was observed in type 1 diabetes patients in all four CD4+ subsets. At VDJ recombination sites, patients with type 1 diabetes made fewer insertions and deleted more nucleotides, a pattern implying thymic rearrangement abnormalities.

Regarding this clone: No antigen is known for it. The input lacks base qualities; no much larger clone sits a single base away.

Each donor gave one peripheral blood draw, approximately 0.11 L on average, collected into heparinised tubes. A BD FACSAria II was used to sort naive, central memory, regulatory and stem cell-like memory CD4+ T cells with a panel that included CD45RO, CCR7, CD25, CD127, CD95 and CD27. Purity was above 95% for every sorted population. Right away, PBMCs were isolated by Lymphoprep density gradient centrifugation and were stained directly, with no culture step. So that batch effects would be minimized, each experiment stained and sorted samples in pairs, pairing one healthy donor with one patient. The chain couples TRBV6-6 to TRBJ2-7, with 10 central nucleotides matching TRBD1. The sequence was collected from a woman between 18 and 29 years old with type 1 diabetes. The source material was naive CD4+ T cells from blood. Interpreted using the paper, the cell subset or site label stands for: true naive CD4+ T cells. The base sequence is TGTGCCAGCAGTTACTCCACGGACAGGGGGGAGCAGTACTTC. Its amino acids are CASSYSTDRGEQYF.